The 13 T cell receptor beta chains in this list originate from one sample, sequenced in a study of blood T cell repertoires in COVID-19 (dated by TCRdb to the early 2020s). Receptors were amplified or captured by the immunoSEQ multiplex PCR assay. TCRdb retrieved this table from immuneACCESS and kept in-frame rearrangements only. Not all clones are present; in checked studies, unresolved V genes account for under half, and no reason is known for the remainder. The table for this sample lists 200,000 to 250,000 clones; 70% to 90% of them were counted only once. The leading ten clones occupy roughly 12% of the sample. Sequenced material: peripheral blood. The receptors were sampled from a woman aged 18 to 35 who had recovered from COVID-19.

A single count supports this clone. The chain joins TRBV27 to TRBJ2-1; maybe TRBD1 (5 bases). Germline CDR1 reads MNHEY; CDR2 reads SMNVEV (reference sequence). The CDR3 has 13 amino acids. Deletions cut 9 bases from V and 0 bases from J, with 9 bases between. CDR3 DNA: TGTGCCAGTAGGGGATTCTCCTACAATGAGCAGTTCTTC. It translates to CASRGFSYNEQFF.

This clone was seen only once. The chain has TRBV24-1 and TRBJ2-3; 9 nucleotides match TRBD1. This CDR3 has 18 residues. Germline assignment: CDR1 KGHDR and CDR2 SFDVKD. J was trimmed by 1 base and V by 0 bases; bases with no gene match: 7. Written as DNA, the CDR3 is TGTGCCACCAGTGATTTGTATACAGGGGGCGCCGGCACAGATACGCAGTATTTT. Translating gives CATSDLYTGGAGTDTQYF.

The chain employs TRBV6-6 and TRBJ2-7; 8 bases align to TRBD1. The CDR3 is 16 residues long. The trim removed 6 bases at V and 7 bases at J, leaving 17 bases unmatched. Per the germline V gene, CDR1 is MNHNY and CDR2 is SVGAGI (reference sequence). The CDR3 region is CASSPFRSLTGEEQYF. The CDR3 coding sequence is TGTGCCAGCAGCCCCTTTAGGAGTTTGACAGGGGAAGAGCAGTACTTC.

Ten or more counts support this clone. CDR3 DNA sequence: TGTGCCAGTAGTATAGGAGGCGGGACGAGCTCCTACGAGCAGTACTTC. Protein: CASSIGGGTSSYEQYF. The chain combines TRBV19 with TRBJ2-7, with D possibly matching TRBD2 (6 bases). The CDR3 runs 16 residues. Germline values: CDR1 LNHDA, CDR2 SQIVND (reference sequence). V was shortened by 1 base and J by 0 bases, with 13 bases between the two germline ends.

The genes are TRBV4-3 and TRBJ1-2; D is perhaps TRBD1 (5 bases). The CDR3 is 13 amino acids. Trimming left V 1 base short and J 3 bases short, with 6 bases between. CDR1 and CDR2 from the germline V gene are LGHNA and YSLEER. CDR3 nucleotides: TGCGCCAGCAGCCAAGCCAGGGACTATGGCTACACCTTC. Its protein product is CASSQARDYGYTF.

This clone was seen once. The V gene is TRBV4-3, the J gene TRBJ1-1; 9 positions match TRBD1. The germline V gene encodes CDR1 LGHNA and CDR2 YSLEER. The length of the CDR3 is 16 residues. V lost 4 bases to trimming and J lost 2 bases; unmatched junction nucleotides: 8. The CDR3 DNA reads TGCGCCAGCAGCCTAATGGGACAGGGACATAACACTGAAGCTTTCTTT. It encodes CASSLMGQGHNTEAFF.

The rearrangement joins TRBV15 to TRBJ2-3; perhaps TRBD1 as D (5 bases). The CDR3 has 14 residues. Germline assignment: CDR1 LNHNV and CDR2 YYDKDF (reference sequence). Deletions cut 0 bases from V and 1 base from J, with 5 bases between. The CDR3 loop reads CATSRDRGTDTQYF. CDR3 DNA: TGTGCCACCAGCAGAGACAGGGGCACAGATACGCAGTATTTT.

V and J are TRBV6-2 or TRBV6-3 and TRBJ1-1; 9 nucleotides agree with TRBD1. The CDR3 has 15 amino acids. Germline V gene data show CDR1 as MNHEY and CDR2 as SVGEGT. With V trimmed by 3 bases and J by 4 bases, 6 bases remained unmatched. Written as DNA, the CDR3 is TGTGCCAGCAGTTATTATGGGACAGGGTCCACTGAAGCTTTCTTT. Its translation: CASSYYGTGSTEAFF.

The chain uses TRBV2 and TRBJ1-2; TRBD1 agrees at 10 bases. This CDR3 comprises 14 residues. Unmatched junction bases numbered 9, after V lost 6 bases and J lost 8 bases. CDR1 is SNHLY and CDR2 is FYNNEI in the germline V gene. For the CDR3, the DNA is TGTGCCAGCAGAACAGACAGGGGGCTATCGGGCTACACCTTC. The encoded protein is CASRTDRGLSGYTF.

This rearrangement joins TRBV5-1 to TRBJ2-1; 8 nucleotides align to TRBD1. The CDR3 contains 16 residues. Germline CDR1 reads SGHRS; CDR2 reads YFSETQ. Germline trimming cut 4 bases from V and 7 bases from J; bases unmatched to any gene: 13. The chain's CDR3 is CASSEDPGQVANEQFF. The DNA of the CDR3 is TGCGCCAGCAGCGAGGACCCGGGACAGGTTGCAAATGAGCAGTTCTTC.

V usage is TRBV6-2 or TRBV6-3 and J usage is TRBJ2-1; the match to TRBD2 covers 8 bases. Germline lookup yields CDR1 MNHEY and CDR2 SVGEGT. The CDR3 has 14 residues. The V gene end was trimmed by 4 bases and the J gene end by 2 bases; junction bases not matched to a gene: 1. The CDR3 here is CASSLAGPYNEQFF. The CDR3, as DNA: TGTGCCAGCAGTTTAGCGGGACCCTACAATGAGCAGTTCTTC.

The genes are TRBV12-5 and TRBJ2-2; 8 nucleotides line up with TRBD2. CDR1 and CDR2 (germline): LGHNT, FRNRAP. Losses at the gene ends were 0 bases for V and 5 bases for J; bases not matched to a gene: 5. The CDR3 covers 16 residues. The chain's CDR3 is CASGLVLGLETGELFF. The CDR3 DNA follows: TGTGCTAGTGGTTTGGTTTTGGGACTAGAAACCGGGGAGCTGTTTTTT.

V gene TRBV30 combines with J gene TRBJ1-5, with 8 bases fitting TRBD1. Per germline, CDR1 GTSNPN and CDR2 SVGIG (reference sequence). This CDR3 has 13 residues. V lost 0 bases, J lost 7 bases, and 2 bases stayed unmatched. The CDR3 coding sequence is TGTGCCTGGAGTGTCGACAGGGGACAGCCCCAGCATTTT. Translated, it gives CAWSVDRGQPQHF.